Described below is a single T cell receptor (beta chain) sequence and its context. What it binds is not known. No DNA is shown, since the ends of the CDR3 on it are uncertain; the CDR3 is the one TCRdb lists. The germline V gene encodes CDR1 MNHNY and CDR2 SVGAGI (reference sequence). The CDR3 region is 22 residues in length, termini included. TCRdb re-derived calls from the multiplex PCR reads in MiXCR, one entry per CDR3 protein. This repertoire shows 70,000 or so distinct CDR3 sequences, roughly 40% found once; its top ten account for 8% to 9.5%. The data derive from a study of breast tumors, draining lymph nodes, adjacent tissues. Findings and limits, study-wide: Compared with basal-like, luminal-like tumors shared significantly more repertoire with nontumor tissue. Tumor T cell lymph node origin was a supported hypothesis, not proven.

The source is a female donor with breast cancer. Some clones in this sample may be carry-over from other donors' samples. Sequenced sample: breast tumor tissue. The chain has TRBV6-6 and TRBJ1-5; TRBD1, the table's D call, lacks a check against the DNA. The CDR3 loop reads CASSYYSEGKGELFFGSGTQHF.